This TCR beta chain originates from a study of T-cell memory formation after mild COVID-19. Study-wide points: CD4+ clones that contracted lay mainly in CM and EM; CD8+ ones lay in EMRA.

Germline V CDR1 and CDR2: SGHTA, FQGNSA. Trimming shortened V by 5 bases and J by 6 bases, and 10 bases separated the two germline ends. This CDR3 comprises 13 residues. MiXCR was run by TCRdb on the 5' RACE reads, yielding one entry per CDR3 protein. The table has 450,000 to 650,000 distinct CDR3 sequences, roughly 22% seen once. A remark on this clonotype: Its matching antigen is unknown.

This receptor was identified in an adult woman who had mild COVID-19 (a few samples of this study predate the infection). Cell type and time point are not known. This chain uses TRBV7-2 with TRBJ1-4, with TRBD1 as a possible D gene (5 bases). Sequenced input: PBMCs or a T cell subset sorted from them (not recorded which). This chain's CDR3 is CASSPAGDEKLFF. The CDR3 nucleotides are TGTGCCAGCAGCCCGGCGGGGGATGAAAAACTGTTTTTT.